The TCR beta chain under discussion was sequenced for a study of cytomegalovirus exposure and HLA in healthy donors. This PCR relied on a set of 60 Vbeta primers and 13 Jbeta primers. Only in-frame clones appear in the TCRdb table, and some are missing; sequencing was by immunoSEQ multiplex PCR. The listing contains about 140,000 clones. The CDR3 extends over 13 amino acids. V gave up 4 bases and J gave up 3 bases, with 10 bases separating them. Germline V gene sequence: CDR1 SGHNT, CDR2 YYREEE (reference sequence). The chain recombines TRBV5-4 with TRBJ2-5, with a weak D call TRBD2 (6 bases). The TCR sequence derives from a man aged 35 to 55 in good health and CMV-seronegative. Sequencing was performed on PBMCs. The DNA for the CDR3 is TGTGCCAGCAGCCTACTAGCTGAAGAGACCCAGTACTTC. Protein sequence: CASSLLAEETQYF.